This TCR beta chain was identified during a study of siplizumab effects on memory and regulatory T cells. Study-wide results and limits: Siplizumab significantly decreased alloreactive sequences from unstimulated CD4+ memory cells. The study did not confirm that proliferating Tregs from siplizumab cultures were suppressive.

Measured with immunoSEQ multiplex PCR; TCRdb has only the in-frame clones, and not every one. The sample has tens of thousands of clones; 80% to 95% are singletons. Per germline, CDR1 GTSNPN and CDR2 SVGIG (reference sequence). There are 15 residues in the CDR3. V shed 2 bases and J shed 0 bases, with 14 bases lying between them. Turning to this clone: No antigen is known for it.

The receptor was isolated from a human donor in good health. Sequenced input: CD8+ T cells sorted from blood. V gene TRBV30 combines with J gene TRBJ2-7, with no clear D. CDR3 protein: CAWSWGTESSYEQYF. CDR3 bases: TGTGCCTGGAGTTGGGGAACGGAGAGCTCCTACGAGCAGTACTTC.